This entry lists 24 T cell receptor beta chains sequenced from one sample in a study of CD8 T cells in ankylosing spondylitis. TCRdb reanalysed the 5' RACE reads using MiXCR and keeps one entry per CDR3 protein. The sample has 200,000 or so distinct CDR3 sequences; 15% to 20% are singletons. The sequenced material came from blood, either unsorted or a sorted T cell fraction (not recorded which). These receptors were obtained from a male donor aged 5 to 29 with ankylosing spondylitis or in good health (not recorded which).

There are many counts of this clonotype. This sequence joins TRBV15 and TRBJ2-2, with 10 nucleotides matching TRBD2. The trim removed 1 base at V and 5 bases at J, leaving 7 bases unmatched. The CDR3 sequence is 17 residues long. The germline V gene encodes CDR1 LNHNV and CDR2 YYDKDF (reference sequence). The CDR3 region is CATSRGPGLAYTGELFF. The CDR3, as DNA: TGTGCCACCAGCAGAGGACCGGGACTAGCGTATACCGGGGAGCTGTTTTTT.

This clonotype was detected ten times or more. V is TRBV10-2 and J is TRBJ2-2, with TRBD2 matching over 8 bases. Germline-derived CDR1 and CDR2 are WSHSY and SAAADI. Trimming cost V 4 bases and J 2 bases; bases outside gene matches: 3. CDR3 length: 15 residues. This chain's CDR3 is CASSGTSGNTGELFF. The DNA for the CDR3 is TGCGCCAGCAGTGGTACTAGCGGTAACACCGGGGAGCTGTTTTTT.

This clonotype was observed at least ten times. This chain links TRBV11-2 with TRBJ2-1, with a tentative D call TRBD2 (5 bases). V shed 3 bases and J shed 1 base, with 16 bases lying between them. The germline CDR1 and CDR2 sequences are SGHAT and FQNNGV. The CDR3 covers 17 residues. This chain's CDR3 is CASSLKRGSVSYNEQFF. DNA of the CDR3: TGTGCCAGCAGCTTGAAGCGAGGGAGTGTGTCCTACAATGAGCAGTTCTTC.

The genes are TRBV15 and TRBJ2-1, with TRBD1 matching 10 bases. V lost 1 base to trimming and J lost 6 bases; unmatched junction nucleotides: 0. In germline, CDR1 is LNHNV, CDR2 YYDKDF (reference sequence). The CDR3 runs to 14 residues. The chain's CDR3 is CATSRGTGGNEQFF. The CDR3 nucleotides read TGTGCCACCAGCAGAGGGACAGGGGGCAATGAGCAGTTCTTC. Full variable domain (missing parts from reference TRBV15 and TRBJ2-1): DAMVIQNPRYQVTQFGKPVTLSCSQTLNHNVMYWYQQKSSQAPKLLFHYYDKDFNNEADTPDNFQSRRPNTSFCFLDIRSPGLGDTAMYLCATSRGTGGNEQFFGPGTRLTVL.

This clonotype was counted many times. The V and J genes are TRBV29-1 and TRBJ2-1, with a possible D match to TRBD1 (5 bases). Trimming removed 8 bases at V and 10 bases at J, with 15 bases between. CDR1 is SQVTM, CDR2 ANQGSEA, per germline. This CDR3 is built from 11 residues. In DNA form, the CDR3 reads TGCAGCTGGGGTGGGGCAGCGGAGCAGTTCTTC. It encodes CSWGGAAEQFF.

V and J are TRBV15 and TRBJ2-1; D gene ambiguous. The germline gives CDR1 LNHNV, CDR2 YYDKDF (reference sequence). Trimming shortened V by 3 bases and J by 14 bases, and 17 bases separated the two germline ends. CDR3 length equals 13 residues. The CDR3 reads CATSSDPGRVEFF. In DNA form, the CDR3 reads TGTGCCACCAGCAGTGACCCCGGACGGGTTGAGTTCTTC.

This clonotype came up many times. The V and J genes are TRBV20-1 and TRBJ2-1; tentatively, D is TRBD2 (5 bases). Trimming removed 5 bases at V and 4 bases at J, with 15 bases between. Germline V lookup: CDR1 DFQATT, CDR2 SNEGSKA (reference sequence). The CDR3 contains 14 residues. CDR3: CSARSGLLYNEQFF. The CDR3 nucleotides are TGCAGTGCTCGATCAGGACTCCTATACAATGAGCAGTTCTTC.

This clonotype was detected ten times or more. The chain couples TRBV11-3 to TRBJ2-7; 7 nucleotides align to TRBD2. CDR3 size: 13 residues. The J segment lost 3 bases and the V segment lost 6 bases, leaving 5 bases of the junction unmatched. Germline V gene data show CDR1 as SGHNT and CDR2 as YENEEA. The DNA for the CDR3 is TGTGCCAGCAGTATGGGGGGGGACTACGAGCAGTACTTC. Its protein is CASSMGGDYEQYF.

This clonotype was detected ten times or more. V usage is TRBV7-9 and J usage is TRBJ2-7, with D possibly matching TRBD1 (6 bases). CDR1 is SEHNR and CDR2 is FQNEAQ in the germline V gene (reference sequence). The CDR3 is 17 residues long. V was pared by 2 bases and J by 1 base, with 18 bases between. CDR3 bases: TGTGCCAGCAGCTTACAAGTCGGACAGCAGACTTCCTACGAGCAGTACGTC. Its protein is CASSLQVGQQTSYEQYV.

This clonotype has only one observation. The rearrangement links TRBV5-5 to TRBJ2-1; perhaps TRBD2 as D (5 bases). V was clipped by 2 bases and J by 4 bases, with 13 bases between them. The CDR3 length is 15 residues. Germline V CDR1 and CDR2: SGHKS, YYEKEE (reference sequence). In nucleotides, the CDR3 is TGTGCCAGCAGCTTCGGGGTCGCATTTTACAATGAGCAGTTCTTC. This codes for CASSFGVAFYNEQFF.

This clonotype was observed many times. The chain joins TRBV12-3 or TRBV12-4 to TRBJ2-5; tentatively, D is TRBD2 (6 bases). The length of the CDR3 is 16 residues. Deletions cut 5 bases from V and 1 base from J, with 17 bases between. Here the CDR3 DNA reads TGTGCCAGCAGTAGCCGGGACTTTGGGCCCCAAGAGACCCAGTACTTC. Its translation: CASSSRDFGPQETQYF.

The table lists this clonotype with a few counts. V gene TRBV6-6 combines with J gene TRBJ2-3, with a tentative D call TRBD2 (6 bases). Germline V CDR1 and CDR2: MNHNY, SVGAGI (reference sequence). Trimming pared 4 bases from V and 2 bases from J, leaving 16 bases between. The CDR3 runs 16 residues. In nucleotides, the CDR3 is TGTGCCAGCAGTTTCGTCGGGACTGGGACCACAGATACGCAGTATTTT. It yields the protein CASSFVGTGTTDTQYF.

This clonotype was detected ten times or more. The chain has TRBV5-1 and TRBJ2-1; D gene ambiguous. V lost 3 bases and J lost 10, with 8 bases in between. The CDR3 extends over 11 amino acids. Germline CDR1 reads SGHRS; CDR2 reads YFSETQ. The chain's CDR3 is CASSSDWEQFF. DNA of the CDR3: TGCGCCAGCAGCTCCGACTGGGAGCAGTTCTTC.

This clonotype was recorded many times. The gene calls are TRBV6-2 or TRBV6-3 and TRBJ2-6, with unresolved D. V lost 5 bases and J 1 base, leaving 9 bases between the germline ends. The CDR3 has 15 amino acids. Germline V CDR1 and CDR2: MNHEY, SVGEGT. The CDR3 reads CASSQWGSGANVLTF. The DNA of the CDR3 is TGTGCCAGCAGTCAATGGGGATCTGGGGCCAACGTCCTGACTTTC.

The chain joins TRBV7-6 to TRBJ2-5; 7 nucleotides align to TRBD2. The trim removed 5 bases at V and 2 bases at J, leaving 11 bases unmatched. Germline CDR1 SGHVS, CDR2 FNYEAQ. This CDR3 spans 16 amino acids. The CDR3 DNA is TGTGCCAGCAGCCCGAACGCGGGAGTGCGGCAAGAGACCCAGTACTTC. Amino acids: CASSPNAGVRQETQYF.

There are many counts of this clonotype. The chain joins TRBV11-2 to TRBJ2-1; 7 nucleotides align to TRBD2. J lost 7 bases, V lost 2 bases, and 14 bases had no gene match. The CDR3 runs 17 residues. Germline V gene lookup returns CDR1 SGHAT and CDR2 FQNNGV. As DNA, the CDR3 is TGTGCCAGCAGCTTATTGGTCGGCGGGAGCTCGGGGAATGAGCAGTTCTTC. This sequence encodes CASSLLVGGSSGNEQFF.

This clonotype occurred many times. This chain joins TRBV6-5 and TRBJ1-2, with unresolved D. CDR3 length: 14 amino acids. CDR1 MNHEY and CDR2 SVGAGI come from the germline V gene. The V end was cut by 7 bases, the J end by 2 bases, with 14 bases between. The CDR3 coding sequence is TGTGCCAGCACCCCAGGCAAGGCAAACTATGGCTACACCTTC. Translation: CASTPGKANYGYTF.

This clonotype was picked up many times. The J gene is TRBJ2-1, the V gene TRBV4-3, with 8 nucleotides matching TRBD1. With 0 bases clipped from V and 2 bases from J, the junction kept 3 bases outside the gene matches. Germline V lookup: CDR1 LGHNA, CDR2 YSLEER. The CDR3 covers 16 residues. CDR3 in amino acids: CASSQDGQGPYNEQFF. The CDR3, as DNA: TGCGCCAGCAGCCAAGACGGACAGGGCCCCTACAATGAGCAGTTCTTC.

This clonotype was recorded at least ten times. The gene calls are TRBV7-9 and TRBJ1-5, with D unclear. This CDR3 is built from 14 residues. Looked up from germline, CDR1 is SEHNR and CDR2 is FQNEAQ (reference sequence). Between the trimmed V and J ends, which lost 5 bases and 6 bases, there was a span of 14 bases. DNA of the CDR3: TGTGCCAGCAGCAAGGACGTGCGAAGTCAGCCCCAGCATTTT. Residues: CASSKDVRSQPQHF. The variable domain in full, completed from reference TRBV7-9 and TRBJ1-5, reads DTGVSQNPRHKITKRGQNVTFRCDPISEHNRLYWYRQTLGQGPEFLTYFQNEAQLEKSRLLSDRFSAERPKGSFSTLEIQRTEQGDSAMYLCASSKDVRSQPQHFGDGTRLSIL.

This clonotype was found many times. The V call is TRBV5-5, the J call TRBJ1-2, with D uncertain. Deletions cut 3 bases from V and 6 bases from J, with 9 bases between. This CDR3 comprises 12 residues. Germline V gene lookup returns CDR1 SGHKS and CDR2 YYEKEE (reference sequence). DNA of the CDR3: TGTGCCAGCAGCTGGGTCGGGGATGGCTACACCTTC. Translated: CASSWVGDGYTF.

This clonotype was seen repeatedly, ten times or more. J is TRBJ2-1 and V is TRBV3-1; D may match TRBD1 or TRBD2 (5 bases each). With 4 bases removed from V and 0 bases from J, the gap between germline ends came to 13 bases. The CDR3 length is 16 residues. Germline V gene data show CDR1 as LGHDT and CDR2 as YNNKEL (reference sequence). The CDR3: CASSPSGPSSYNEQFF. CDR3 bases: TGTGCCAGCAGCCCCTCGGGACCCAGCTCCTACAATGAGCAGTTCTTC.

This clonotype was seen ten or more times. This chain joins TRBV18 and TRBJ1-4; no clear D gene. Trimming took 5 bases from V and 7 from J, leaving 11 bases between them. The CDR3 is 13 amino acids. Germline V CDR1 and CDR2: KGHSH, LQKENI. Written as DNA, the CDR3 is TGTGCCAGCTCAAGATCATTGGGTGAAAAACTGTTTTTT. Encoded protein: CASSRSLGEKLFF.

The table lists this clonotype with a few counts. This chain joins TRBV11-2 and TRBJ2-7; 7 bases map to TRBD1. CDR1 is SGHAT and CDR2 is FQNNGV in the germline V gene. With V trimmed by 4 bases and J by 3 bases, 6 bases remained unmatched. The CDR3 contains 14 residues. The CDR3: CASSWDGDSYEQYF. The DNA for the CDR3 is TGTGCCAGCAGCTGGGATGGGGACAGCTACGAGCAGTACTTC.

J is TRBJ2-3 and V is TRBV6-6, with 9 positions matching TRBD2. After removal of 2 bases from V and 2 bases from J, the junction contained 5 bases not matched to a gene. The CDR3 is 16 residues long. CDR1 MNHNY and CDR2 SVGAGI come from the germline V gene (reference sequence). The DNA for the CDR3 is TGTGCCAGCAGTTACATCTTAGCGGGGGCCACAGATACGCAGTATTTT. Its protein is CASSYILAGATDTQYF.